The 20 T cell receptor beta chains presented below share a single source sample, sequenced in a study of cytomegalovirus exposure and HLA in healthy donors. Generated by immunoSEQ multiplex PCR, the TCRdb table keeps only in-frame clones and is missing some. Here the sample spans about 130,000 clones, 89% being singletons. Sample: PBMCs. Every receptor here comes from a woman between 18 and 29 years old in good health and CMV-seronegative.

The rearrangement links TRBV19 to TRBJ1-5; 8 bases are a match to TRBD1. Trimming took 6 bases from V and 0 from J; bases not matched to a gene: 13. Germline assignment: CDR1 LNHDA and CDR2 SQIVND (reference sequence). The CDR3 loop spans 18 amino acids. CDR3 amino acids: CASRSLPRDRFSNQPQHF. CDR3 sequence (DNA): TGTGCCAGTAGGAGTTTGCCCCGGGACAGGTTTAGCAATCAGCCCCAGCATTTT.

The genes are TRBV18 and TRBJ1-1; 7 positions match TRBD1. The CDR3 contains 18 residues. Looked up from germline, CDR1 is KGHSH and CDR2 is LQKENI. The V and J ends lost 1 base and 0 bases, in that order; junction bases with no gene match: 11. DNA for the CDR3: TGTGCCAGCTCACCACTGGGACAGACGACCTCACTGAACACTGAAGCTTTCTTT. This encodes CASSPLGQTTSLNTEAFF.

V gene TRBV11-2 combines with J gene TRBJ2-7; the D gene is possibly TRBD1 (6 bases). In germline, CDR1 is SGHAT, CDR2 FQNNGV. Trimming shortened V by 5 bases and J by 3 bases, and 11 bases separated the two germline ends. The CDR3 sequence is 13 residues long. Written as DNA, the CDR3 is TGTGCCAGCAGCCCGGGACAAAACTACGAGCAGTACGTC. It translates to CASSPGQNYEQYV.

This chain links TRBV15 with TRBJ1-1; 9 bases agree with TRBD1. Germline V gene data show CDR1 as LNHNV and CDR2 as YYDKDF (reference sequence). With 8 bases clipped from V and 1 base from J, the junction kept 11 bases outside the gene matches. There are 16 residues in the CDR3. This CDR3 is CATQDWWTGENTEAFF. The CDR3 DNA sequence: TGTGCCACCCAGGACTGGTGGACAGGGGAGAACACTGAAGCTTTCTTT.

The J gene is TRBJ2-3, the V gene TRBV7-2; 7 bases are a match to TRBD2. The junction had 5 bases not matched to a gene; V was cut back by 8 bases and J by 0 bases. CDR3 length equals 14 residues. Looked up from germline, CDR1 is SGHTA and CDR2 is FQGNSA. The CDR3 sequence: CASGRGGSTDTQYF. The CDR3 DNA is TGTGCCAGCGGTCGCGGGGGAAGCACAGATACGCAGTATTTT.

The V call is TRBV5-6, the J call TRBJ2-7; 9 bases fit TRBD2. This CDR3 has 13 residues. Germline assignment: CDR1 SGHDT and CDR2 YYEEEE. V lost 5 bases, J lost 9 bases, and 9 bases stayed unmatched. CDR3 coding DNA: TGTGCCAGCAGGTCGACAGCGGGGGGAGTGCAGTACGTC. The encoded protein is CASRSTAGGVQYV.

CDR3 residues: CASSSRQGYGYTF. CDR3 nucleotide sequence: TGTGCCAGCAGTTCACGACAGGGCTATGGCTACACCTTC. The J gene is TRBJ1-2, the V gene TRBV6-5; 7 bases are shared with TRBD1. The germline V gene encodes CDR1 MNHEY and CDR2 SVGAGI. CDR3 length equals 13 residues. V gave up 4 bases and J gave up 4 bases; unmatched junction bases: 3.

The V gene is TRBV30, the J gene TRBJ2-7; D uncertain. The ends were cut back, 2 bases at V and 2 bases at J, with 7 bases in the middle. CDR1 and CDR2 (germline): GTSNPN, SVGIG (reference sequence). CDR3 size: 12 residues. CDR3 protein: CAWSRQTYEQYV. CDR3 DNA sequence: TGTGCCTGGAGTAGACAAACCTACGAGCAGTACGTC.

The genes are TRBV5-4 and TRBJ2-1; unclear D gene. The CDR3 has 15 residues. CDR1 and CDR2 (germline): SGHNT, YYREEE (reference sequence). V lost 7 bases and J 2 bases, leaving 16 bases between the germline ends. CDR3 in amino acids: CASSIFQTTYNEQFF. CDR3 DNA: TGTGCCAGCTCAATCTTCCAAACAACCTACAATGAGCAGTTCTTC.

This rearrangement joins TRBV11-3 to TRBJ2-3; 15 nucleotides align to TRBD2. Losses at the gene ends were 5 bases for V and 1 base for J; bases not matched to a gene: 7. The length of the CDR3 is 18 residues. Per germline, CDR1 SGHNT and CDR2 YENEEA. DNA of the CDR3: TGTGCCAGCAGCCGTGGACTAGCGGGAGGGACAGGCACAGATACGCAGTATTTT. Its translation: CASSRGLAGGTGTDTQYF.

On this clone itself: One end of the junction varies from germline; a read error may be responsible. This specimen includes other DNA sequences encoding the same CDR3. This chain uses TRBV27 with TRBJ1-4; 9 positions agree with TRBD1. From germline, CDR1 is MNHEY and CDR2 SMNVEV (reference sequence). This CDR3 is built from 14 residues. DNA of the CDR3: TGCGCCAGCAGTTCACAGGGGGCGCGGGAAAAACTGTTTTTT. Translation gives CASSSQGAREKLFF.

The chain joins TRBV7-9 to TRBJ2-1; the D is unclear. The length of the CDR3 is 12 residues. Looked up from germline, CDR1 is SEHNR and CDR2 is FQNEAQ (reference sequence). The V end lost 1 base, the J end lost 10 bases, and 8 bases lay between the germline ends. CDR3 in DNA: TGTGCCAGCAGCTTAGGAGGTTACGAGCAGTTCTTC. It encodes CASSLGGYEQFF.

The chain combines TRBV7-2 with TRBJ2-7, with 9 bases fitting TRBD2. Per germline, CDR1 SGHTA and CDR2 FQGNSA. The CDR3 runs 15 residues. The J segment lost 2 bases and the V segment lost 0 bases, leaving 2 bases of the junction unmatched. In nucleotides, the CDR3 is TGTGCCAGCAGCTTAGCAGCGGGAGGCACCTACGAGCAGTACTTC. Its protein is CASSLAAGGTYEQYF.

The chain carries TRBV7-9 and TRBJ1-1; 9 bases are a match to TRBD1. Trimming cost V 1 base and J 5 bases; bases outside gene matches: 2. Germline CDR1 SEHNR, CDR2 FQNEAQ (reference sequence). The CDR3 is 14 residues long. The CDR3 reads CASSLDRGHTEAFF. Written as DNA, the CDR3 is TGTGCCAGCAGCTTAGACAGGGGGCATACTGAAGCTTTCTTT. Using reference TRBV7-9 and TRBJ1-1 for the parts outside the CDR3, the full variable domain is DTGVSQNPRHKITKRGQNVTFRCDPISEHNRLYWYRQTLGQGPEFLTYFQNEAQLEKSRLLSDRFSAERPKGSFSTLEIQRTEQGDSAMYLCASSLDRGHTEAFFGQGTRLTVV.

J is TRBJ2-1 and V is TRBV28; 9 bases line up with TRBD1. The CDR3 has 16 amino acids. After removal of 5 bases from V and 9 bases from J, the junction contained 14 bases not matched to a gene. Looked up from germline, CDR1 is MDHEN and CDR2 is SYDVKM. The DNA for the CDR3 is TGTGCCAGCAGTACCTGGGACAGGGACGGTTACTGTGAGCAGTTCTTC. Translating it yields CASSTWDRDGYCEQFF.

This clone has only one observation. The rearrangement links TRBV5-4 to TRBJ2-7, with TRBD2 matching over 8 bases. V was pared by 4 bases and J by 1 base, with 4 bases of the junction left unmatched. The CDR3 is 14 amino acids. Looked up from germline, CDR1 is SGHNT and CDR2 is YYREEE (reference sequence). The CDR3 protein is CASSRTGGSYEQYV. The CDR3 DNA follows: TGTGCCAGCAGCCGTACGGGGGGGTCCTACGAGCAGTACGTC.

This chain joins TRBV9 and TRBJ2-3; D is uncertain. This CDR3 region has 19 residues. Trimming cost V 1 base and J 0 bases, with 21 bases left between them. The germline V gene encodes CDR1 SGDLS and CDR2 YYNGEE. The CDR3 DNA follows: TGTGCCAGCAGCGTATGGAGTAGACCAGATCGAATAAGCACAGATACGCAGTATTTT. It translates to CASSVWSRPDRISTDTQYF.

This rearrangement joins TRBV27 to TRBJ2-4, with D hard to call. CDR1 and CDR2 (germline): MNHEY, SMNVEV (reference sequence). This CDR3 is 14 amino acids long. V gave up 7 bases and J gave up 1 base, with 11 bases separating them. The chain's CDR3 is CASTNGPAKNIQYF. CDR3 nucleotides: TGTGCCAGCACGAACGGTCCGGCCAAAAACATTCAGTACTTC.

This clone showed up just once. The CDR3 coding sequence is TGTGCCTGGAGTGCGAACCCCAGACACGAGCAGTACGTC. Its protein is CAWSANPRHEQYV. The chain carries TRBV30 and TRBJ2-7, with D unclear. CDR1 and CDR2 from the germline V gene are GTSNPN and SVGIG (reference sequence). The germline V and J ends were trimmed by 1 base and 5 bases, with 12 bases remaining between them. The CDR3 extends over 13 amino acids.

The CDR3 nucleotides read TGTGCCTGGAGGCTAGGGGCAGATACGCAGTATTTT. Amino acids: CAWRLGADTQYF. This chain uses TRBV30 with TRBJ2-3; weak D call: TRBD1 (5 bases). Germline V lookup: CDR1 GTSNPN, CDR2 SVGIG (reference sequence). The CDR3 has 12 amino acids. V gave up 3 bases and J gave up 4 bases, with 8 bases separating them.